A single sample is the source of the 23 T cell receptor beta chains below, sequenced in a study of regulatory T cells in long-lasting Graves disease. Arm-PCR of CDR3 regions and iRepertoire HTBI primers were used to build TCR beta libraries. TCRdb recomputed calls from the multiplex PCR reads with MiXCR, one row per CDR3 protein. Here the sample spans over 400,000 distinct CDR3 sequences, around 15% being singletons. Time point meaning: newly diagnosed GD, antithyroid drugs for less than 3 months. Extracted RNA from PBMCs served as the source of the TCR library. This same sample was also part of a study on T cells in Graves' hyperthyroidism and ophthalmopathy.

The source material was peripheral blood mononuclear cells (PBMCs), sampled at new diagnosis, from a patient treated with antithyroid drugs. The receptors here all came from a woman in her 50s with Graves disease.

There are many counts of this clonotype. The chain carries TRBV3-1 and TRBJ2-5, with 10 bases fitting TRBD2. Germline CDR1 and CDR2: LGHDT and YNNKEL (reference sequence). This CDR3 comprises 14 residues. V shed 5 bases, J shed 8 bases, and the junction held 8 bases outside the gene matches. The CDR3 DNA sequence: TGTGCCAGCAGCGGCCGGACTAGCGGAACTACCCAGTACTTC. As protein: CASSGRTSGTTQYF.

This clonotype occurred a few times. This may be a read error: a much more frequent sequence differs by one nucleotide. The chain carries TRBV20-1 and TRBJ1-1, with D unclear. The CDR3 is made up of 13 amino acids. Trimming shortened V by 6 bases and J by 4 bases, and 15 bases separated the two germline ends. The germline V gene has CDR1 DFQATT and CDR2 SNEGSKA (reference sequence). This CDR3 reads CSAESQLSTEAFF. The CDR3 bases are TGCAGTGCGGAGAGCCAATTGAGCACTGAAGCTTTCTTT.

The chain has TRBV19 and TRBJ2-5; the match to TRBD1 covers 11 bases. Judging by the DNA end, TRBJ2-1 fits better; the J call may be wrong. CDR3 length: 16 amino acids. The germline gives CDR1 LNHDA, CDR2 SQIVND (reference sequence). CDR3: CASRRTGTGGNNEQFF. CDR3 in DNA: TGTGCCAGTAGAAGAACCGGGACAGGGGGGAACAATGAGCAGTTCTTC.

There are many counts of this clonotype. This chain connects TRBV28 to TRBJ2-7; D might be TRBD2 (5 bases). CDR1 is MDHEN and CDR2 is SYDVKM in the germline V gene. This CDR3 has 14 residues. The V end was cut by 3 bases, the J end by 3 bases, with 12 bases between. The CDR3 bases are TGTGCCAGCAGTTTCTGGGAGAGCAGCTACGAGCAGTACTTC. Translating gives CASSFWESSYEQYF.

The rearrangement joins TRBV5-1 to TRBJ2-1; D gene unclear. The CDR3 runs to 14 residues. CDR1 SGHRS and CDR2 YFSETQ come from the germline V gene. Trimming pared 5 bases from V and 5 bases from J, leaving 14 bases between. CDR3 nucleotides: TGCGCCAGCAGAGGTGAAGTGTTCCACAATGAGCAGTTCTTC. Translated: CASRGEVFHNEQFF.

Only one count was recorded for this clonotype. A much larger clone is a single base away; this may be a read error. The rearrangement joins TRBV11-2 to TRBJ2-3; 9 nucleotides line up with TRBD2. The V gene's germline CDR1 is SGHAT and CDR2 FQNNGV. V gave up 4 bases and J gave up 3 bases; unmatched junction bases: 20. The length of the CDR3 is 20 residues. The CDR3 DNA sequence: TGTGCCAGCAGCTCAGTGGCCAGGGCGGGAAGTAGCGGGAGAACAGATACGCAGTATTTT. This translates into CASSSVARAGSSGRTDTQYF.

CDR3 DNA: TGTGCCAGCAGCCAAGATCCTTCGGCGACTAGCGAGCAGTTCTTC. Protein sequence: CASSQDPSATSEQFF. The rearrangement links TRBV3-1 to TRBJ2-1; 7 bases are a match to TRBD2. Trimming removed 0 bases from V and 10 bases from J; junction bases left unmatched: 9. CDR3 size: 15 residues. Germline V lookup: CDR1 LGHDT, CDR2 YNNKEL (reference sequence).

This clonotype occurred many times. J is TRBJ1-2 and V is TRBV7-9; weak D call: TRBD1 (5 bases). This CDR3 contains 16 residues. Germline values: CDR1 SEHNR, CDR2 FQNEAQ (reference sequence). Trimming stripped 7 bases from V and 3 bases from J, with 21 bases between. Written as DNA, the CDR3 is TGTGCCAGCACCCTCATTGGAGAGGGGAGATACTATGGCTACACCTTC. It encodes CASTLIGEGRYYGYTF. The variable domain in full, completed from reference TRBV7-9 and TRBJ1-2, reads DTGVSQNPRHKITKRGQNVTFRCDPISEHNRLYWYRQTLGQGPEFLTYFQNEAQLEKSRLLSDRFSAERPKGSFSTLEIQRTEQGDSAMYLCASTLIGEGRYYGYTFGSGTRLTVV.

This clonotype was observed a handful of times. V usage is TRBV29-1 and J usage is TRBJ2-7, with D tentatively TRBD2 (6 bases). The V gene's germline CDR1 is SQVTM and CDR2 ANQGSEA. With 4 bases removed from V and 1 base from J, the gap between germline ends came to 11 bases. The CDR3 is 13 amino acids. The CDR3 protein is CSVALGGSYEQYF. The DNA of the CDR3 is TGCAGCGTTGCACTGGGAGGATCCTACGAGCAGTACTTC.

This clonotype was seen many times. The chain employs TRBV19 and TRBJ2-7; TRBD2 aligns across 13 bases. After removal of 3 bases from V and 6 bases from J, the junction contained 5 bases not matched to a gene. Per germline, CDR1 LNHDA and CDR2 SQIVND (reference sequence). The CDR3 extends over 15 amino acids. CDR3 protein: CASSIGLAGVSEQYF. The CDR3 DNA sequence: TGTGCCAGTAGTATTGGACTAGCGGGAGTGAGCGAGCAGTACTTC. Combining the CDR3 with reference TRBV19 and TRBJ2-7 gives the whole variable domain DGGITQSPKYLFRKEGQNVTLSCEQNLNHDAMYWYRQDPGQGLRLIYYSQIVNDFQKGDIAEGYSVSREKKESFPLTVTSAQKNPTAFYLCASSIGLAGVSEQYFGPGTRLTVT.

This clonotype was counted many times. The rearrangement joins TRBV18 to TRBJ1-2, with D hard to call. Germline lookup yields CDR1 KGHSH and CDR2 LQKENI. This CDR3 region has 16 residues. The V and J ends lost 0 bases and 3 bases respectively, with 14 bases between them. The CDR3 sequence is CASSPPLRVFDYGYTF. The CDR3 region has the DNA TGTGCCAGCTCACCACCACTGAGGGTATTCGACTATGGCTACACCTTC.

The rearrangement links TRBV6-1 to TRBJ1-1; D is unclear. Germline CDR1 MNHNS, CDR2 SASEGT. CDR3 length equals 12 residues. V was shortened by 10 bases and J by 1 base, with 10 bases between the two germline ends. This CDR3 is CATSSQNTEAFF. The CDR3 DNA is TGTGCCACCTCGAGTCAGAACACTGAAGCTTTCTTT.

In this sample, this clonotype turned up a few times. The rearrangement uses TRBV7-6 and TRBJ2-7, with D unclear. CDR3 length: 11 amino acids. Germline loops: CDR1 SGHVS, CDR2 FNYEAQ. The V end was cut by 0 bases, the J end by 7 bases, with 4 bases between. The CDR3 DNA reads TGTGCCAGCAGCTTAGCAGAGGAGCAGTACTTC. Its protein product is CASSLAEEQYF.

This clonotype has ten or more counts. The CDR3 here is CASSLESVTYNEQFF. As DNA, the CDR3 is TGCGCCAGCAGCTTGGAAAGCGTCACCTACAATGAGCAGTTCTTC. The chain employs TRBV5-1 and TRBJ2-1; D remains unclear. V was clipped by 0 bases and J by 2 bases, with 9 bases between them. Germline CDR1 is SGHRS and CDR2 is YFSETQ. This CDR3 has 15 amino acids.

The sample holds a few counts of this clonotype. This sequence joins TRBV3-1 and TRBJ2-2, with 14 bases identical to TRBD2. This CDR3 is 16 amino acids long. The V gene's germline CDR1 is LGHDT and CDR2 YNNKEL (reference sequence). The junction had 4 bases not matched to a gene; V was cut back by 3 bases and J by 7 bases. The CDR3 bases are TGTGCCAGCAGCCATAGACTAGCGGGAGGGGTCGGGGAGCTGTTTTTT. Translating it yields CASSHRLAGGVGELFF.

Regarding this clonotype: This likely traces to a read error, being one base from a far larger clone. The chain links TRBV2 to TRBJ2-2; D may be TRBD2 (5 bases). The germline V gene encodes CDR1 SNHLY and CDR2 FYNNEI. V lost 6 bases to trimming and J lost 1 base, with 6 bases between them. CDR3 length equals 13 residues. CDR3 protein: CASRRENTGELFF. The CDR3 bases are TGTGCCAGCAGACGGGAGAACACCGGGGAGCTGTTTTTT.

A note on this clonotype: This may come from a read error, since a much larger clone is one base off. The chain combines TRBV5-1 with TRBJ2-1; D might be TRBD2 (6 bases). CDR1 is SGHRS and CDR2 is YFSETQ in the germline V gene. This CDR3 is 14 amino acids long. In DNA, the CDR3 is TGCGCCGGCAGCTTGGATTCGGGAGATAATGAGCAGTTCTTC. This codes for CAGSLDSGDNEQFF.

At least ten counts were recorded for this clonotype. The chain links TRBV2 to TRBJ2-7; tentative D call: TRBD2 (5 bases). V lost 5 bases and J 2 bases, leaving 10 bases between the germline ends. Germline V gene sequence: CDR1 SNHLY, CDR2 FYNNEI. The CDR3 covers 13 residues. CDR3 sequence: CASSYEGTYEQYF. CDR3 coding DNA: TGTGCCAGCAGTTATGAGGGTACCTACGAGCAGTACTTC.

This clonotype was observed a handful of times. The gene calls are TRBV25-1 and TRBJ2-1; no clear D. Trimming removed 3 bases from V and 3 bases from J, with 6 bases in between. CDR1 is MGHDK, CDR2 SYGVNS, per germline. This CDR3 has 13 amino acids. The CDR3 region has the DNA TGTGCCAGCAGTGAGGTCGGCTACAATGAGCAGTTCTTC. Its translation is CASSEVGYNEQFF.

This clonotype turned up a few times. The chain recombines TRBV19 with TRBJ1-5; 9 bases align to TRBD1. Germline values: CDR1 LNHDA, CDR2 SQIVND (reference sequence). This CDR3 region has 13 residues. Germline trimming cut 10 bases from V and 5 bases from J; bases unmatched to any gene: 6. In DNA, the CDR3 is TGTGCCACTTCCCGGGACAGGGATCAGCCCCAGCATTTT. Translation gives CATSRDRDQPQHF.

This clonotype was picked up many times. The chain has TRBV7-2 and TRBJ1-1, with TRBD1 matching over 9 bases. This CDR3 is 18 amino acids long. In germline, CDR1 is SGHTA, CDR2 FQGNSA. V was clipped by 1 base and J by 4 bases; unmatched bases: 13. The DNA of the CDR3 is TGTGCCAGCAGCTTAGACGGGACAGGGTTCGTTTTGATCACTGAAGCTTTCTTT. Translated: CASSLDGTGFVLITEAFF. Full variable domain (missing parts from reference TRBV7-2 and TRBJ1-1): GAGVSQSPSNKVTEKGKDVELRCDPISGHTALYWYRQSLGQGLEFLIYFQGNSAPDKSGLPSDRFSAERTGGSVSTLTIQRTQQEDSAVYLCASSLDGTGFVLITEAFFGQGTRLTVV.

This clonotype was seen at least ten times. The chain recombines TRBV29-1 with TRBJ1-1; no reliable D call. Trimming took off 6 bases at V and 5 bases at J, with 10 bases between the two ends. The CDR3 length is 11 residues. CDR1 SQVTM and CDR2 ANQGSEA come from the germline V gene. CDR3 in amino acids: CSVLSGTEAFF. CDR3 bases: TGCAGCGTGTTGTCGGGGACTGAAGCTTTCTTT.

Ten or more counts support this clonotype. The V gene is TRBV7-8, the J gene TRBJ1-1; D unclear. The CDR3 contains 15 residues. V lost 4 bases to trimming and J lost 3 bases, with 15 bases between them. The germline CDR1 and CDR2 sequences are SGHVS and FQNEAQ. This chain's CDR3 is CASSSLRIRDTEAFF. CDR3 sequence (DNA): TGTGCCAGCAGCTCTCTGAGGATAAGGGACACTGAAGCTTTCTTT.